This T cell receptor (beta chain) appears in the sequencing data of a study of read filtering for tumor transcriptome and immune sequencing. At the level of the study: TCR-mapped reads were about 3.5 to 10.27 million with IR-seq versus roughly 75 to 1,400 with RNA-seq.

This library used 300 to 450 ng RNA and molecular barcoded adaptors spanning alpha/delta and beta/gamma chains. Each CDR3 protein is one row after TCRdb ran MiXCR on the reads. The repertoire includes 35,000 to 50,000 distinct CDR3 sequences, around 21% of them detected once, and under 40% sits in the top ten. Whole-study findings and limits: The sorted CD138-negative fraction was a mixed bone marrow immune population, not purified T cells. IR-seq captured clonotypes deeper and more reliably than RNA-seq. Without single-read clonotypes, shared clonotype proportions correlated more between IR-seq and RNA-seq.

Germline CDR1 is MNHEY and CDR2 is SMNVEV (reference sequence). Trimming stripped 4 bases from V and 6 bases from J, with 13 bases between. This CDR3 has 14 amino acids. This clonotype was found many times. Its specificity is unknown. What was sequenced was a population of CD138-negative cells sorted from bone marrow. V usage is TRBV27 and J usage is TRBJ1-5; D uncertain. The receptor's source is a donor at least 40 years old with multiple myeloma. The CDR3 region has the DNA TGTGCCAGCAGTTATACGGGGTCGGGTCAGCCCCAGCATTTT. Translated, it gives CASSYTGSGQPQHF.